This is a list of T cell receptor beta chains from one sample in a study of T cells in Graves' hyperthyroidism and ophthalmopathy. TCRdb independently ran MiXCR on the multiplex PCR reads; one entry per CDR3 protein. The sample carries 450,000 to 650,000 distinct CDR3 sequences, about 20% recorded once. Sequenced sample: blood. The receptors derive from a man younger than 35 with Graves' hyperthyroidism. Each CDR3 is given with its conserved first and last residue. A D gene is named only where the DNA matches it firmly. Clone size is given for some rows only: seen once, a few or many times, or a class if the clone is expanded.

d_gene	v_gene	j_gene	abundance	CDR3nt	CDR3aa
TRBD1	TRBV19	TRBJ1-1	many	TGTGCCAGTAGTATCACAGGGGGCATCAACACTGAAGCTTTCTTT	CASSITGGINTEAFF
NA	TRBV5-1	TRBJ1-1	NA	TGCGCCAGCAGCTTGGGCAGGGTAATACCTGAAGCTTTCTTT	CASSLGRVIPEAFF
TRBD1	TRBV6-5	TRBJ1-2	many	TGTGCCAGCAGTTACCGGGACAGGAACTATGGCTACACCTTC	CASSYRDRNYGYTF
NA	TRBV2	TRBJ2-5	many	TGTGCCAGCAGTGCGCTCCCCTCCAAGGAGACCCAGTACTTC	CASSALPSKETQYF
NA	TRBV28	TRBJ1-2	many	TGTGCCAGCAGTCCATACCGCGGGGTTGATTATGGCTACACCTTC	CASSPYRGVDYGYTF
NA	TRBV2	TRBJ1-2	few	TGTGCCAGCAGTGAAGCGATGAGGGCCCCCGGTGGCTACACCTTC	CASSEAMRAPGGYTF
NA	TRBV6-5	TRBJ2-5	many	TGTGCCAGCTCTAGATTCGCGGGGAAGACCCAGTACTTC	CASSRFAGKTQYF
NA	TRBV11-2	TRBJ2-5	NA	TGTGCCAGCAGCTTAGTTCTGGCGGGATCCCCGTGGGAGACCCAGTACTTC	CASSLVLAGSPWETQYF
NA	TRBV7-8	TRBJ2-7	many	TGTGCCAGCAGCAAGAGACGGCAAGACCTCTACGAGCAGTACTTC	CASSKRRQDLYEQYF
NA	TRBV5-1	TRBJ1-2	NA	TGCGCCAGCAGCCCGCAGATAGGACAGTTGAGAGGCTACACCTTC	CASSPQIGQLRGYTF
TRBD1	TRBV12-3/TRBV12-4	TRBJ1-1	NA	TGTGCCAGCAGTCATTGGACAGGGGACACTGAAGCTTTCTTT	CASSHWTGDTEAFF
NA	TRBV12-3/TRBV12-4	TRBJ1-1	many	TGTGCCAGCAGAGGGGCTGTCACTGAAGCTTTCTTT	CASRGAVTEAFF
TRBD1	TRBV19	TRBJ1-5	many	TGTGCCAGTAGAACAGGGGGCTCTGGCAATCAGCCCCAGCATTTT	CASRTGGSGNQPQHF
NA	TRBV28	TRBJ2-7	NA	TGTGCCAGCAGTTTCCAGGGGAGAGGGATATACGAGCAGTACTTC	CASSFQGRGIYEQYF
TRBD1	TRBV6-1	TRBJ2-2	many	TGTGCCAGCAGTGCCGTGGGACAGGGGGCATTCAGAACCGGGGAGCTGTTTTTT	CASSAVGQGAFRTGELFF
TRBD1	TRBV27	TRBJ1-1	many	TGTGCCAGCAGTTGGGTGGGAGGACAGGCGGAGGTCTTT	CASSWVGGQAEVF
NA	TRBV5-1	TRBJ1-1	few	TGCGCCAGCAGCTCCGGGACACTTAAGAACACTGAAGCTTTCTTT	CASSSGTLKNTEAFF
NA	TRBV5-1	TRBJ2-7	many	TGCGCCAGCAGCGAAGCCGGGGTCTCCTACGAGCAGTACTTC	CASSEAGVSYEQYF
NA	TRBV6-5	TRBJ1-3	many	TGTGCCAGCAGTTACTCGTTTCGGGTTCGGTCGAACACCATATATTTT	CASSYSFRVRSNTIYF
TRBD1	TRBV24-1	TRBJ1-1	NA	TGTGCCACCAGTGATTCCCCCACAGGGGGCAAGGCGGACACTGAAGCTTTCTTT	CATSDSPTGGKADTEAFF
NA	TRBV28	TRBJ1-5	many	TGTGCCAGCAGCTTACTAGAGCGCAATCAGCCCCAGCATTTT	CASSLLERNQPQHF
NA	TRBV30	TRBJ1-2	many	TGTGCCTGGAGTAGCCTAAGGGCAGATAACTATGGCTACACCTTC	CAWSSLRADNYGYTF
NA	TRBV4-1	TRBJ1-3	few	TGCGCCAGCAGCCAAGACTGGGGGGCCAGCTCTGGAAACACCATATATTTT	CASSQDWGASSGNTIYF
TRBD1	TRBV7-8	TRBJ2-7	many	TGTGCCAGCAGTCCTGGACAGGGGGCTCTCTACGAGCAGTACTTC	CASSPGQGALYEQYF